This TCR beta chain was profiled in a study of cytomegalovirus exposure and HLA in healthy donors. The primer mix had 60 Vbeta and 13 Jbeta primers. Data came from immunoSEQ multiplex PCR; TCRdb stores just in-frame clones and leaves some out. The data show about 120,000 clones, 60% to 80% seen once. Source material: PBMCs. The TCR originated in a man in his fifties in good health and CMV-seropositive.

The CDR3 DNA sequence: TGTGCCAGCAGCTTATACATCGTAGGGACTAGCGTTAAGAATGAGCAGTTCTTC. Encoded protein: CASSLYIVGTSVKNEQFF. The chain combines TRBV7-2 with TRBJ2-1, with TRBD2 matching over 10 bases. The CDR3 length is 18 residues. V dropped 2 bases and J dropped 7; count of bases not matched to a gene: 14. Germline CDR1 and CDR2: SGHTA and FQGNSA.